This T cell receptor (beta chain) was retrieved from a study of T cell responses to AZD1222 COVID-19 vaccine. Study-wide results and limits: Most donors were white British and more were female, and clonal diversity was possibly underestimated. Repertoires were obtained solely post-peak T cell response.

Using immunoSEQ multiplex PCR, the repertoire was profiled, and TCRdb retains in-frame clones only, with some absent. The profile shows about 140,000 clones, around 90% of them singletons. This CDR3 region has 13 residues. V dropped 6 bases and J dropped 0 bases, with 8 bases sitting between them. In germline, CDR1 is MDHEN, CDR2 SYDVKM. Notes on this clone: Its antigen remains unknown.

The sequence was collected from an adult in good health. Here the sequenced sample was peripheral blood, taken on day 0 of AZD1222 vaccination. The chain has TRBV28 and TRBJ1-1; D might be TRBD1 (5 bases). The CDR3 nucleotides are TGTGCCAGCAGGGGGGAGATGAACACTGAAGCTTTCTTT. Translating it yields CASRGEMNTEAFF.